The clone carrying this TCR beta chain was recorded once. What it binds is not known. An overlapping HIV-1 Gag peptide pool stimulated these cells at approximately 1 ug/peptide/mL. Sorting of responding CD4+ T cells relied on upregulated CD40 ligand together with CD69. The sample is drawn from a study of persistence of HIV-infected CD4 T cells. Sequencing used immunoSEQ version 4 in survey mode. Clones were sequenced by immunoSEQ multiplex PCR, and TCRdb holds only the in-frame ones, with some missing. The sample consists of some 23,000 clones, around two thirds of them appearing once. The source is an adult man with HIV who was CMV-seropositive. Sequencing was performed on CD4+ T cells sorted from PBMCs after approximately 18-hour stimulation, taken from a patient who received antiretroviral therapy.

The CDR3 nucleotides read TGTGCCAGCAGCCAAGGTAGCGGGGGAGGTGTCGATACGCAGTATTTT. It yields the protein CASSQGSGGGVDTQYF. V is TRBV3-1 (or the pseudogene TRBV3-2) and J is TRBJ2-3, with 9 nucleotides matching TRBD2. This CDR3 comprises 16 residues. The junction had 8 bases not matched to a gene; V was cut back by 1 base and J by 6 bases. CDR1 LGHDT and CDR2 YNNKEL come from the germline V gene (reference sequence).